Presented here are 29 T cell receptor beta chains from one specimen sequenced in a study of cytotoxic CD8 clonotypes in ibrutinib-treated CLL. Assay: immunoSEQ multiplex PCR; the TCRdb copy retains only in-frame clones and omits some. The sample holds approximately 210,000 clones, over 55% seen once. This material consisted of PBMCs, taken after 24 months of ibrutinib treatment. The receptors come from a human donor with chronic lymphocytic leukemia.

This chain joins TRBV27 and TRBJ2-1; TRBD1 matches at 9 bases. The CDR3 has 14 amino acids. CDR1 and CDR2 from the germline V gene are MNHEY and SMNVEV (reference sequence). J lost 7 bases, V lost 8 bases, and 9 bases had no gene match. CDR3 bases: TGTGCCAGCGCAGGACAGGGGAGTGGAAATGAGCAGTTCTTC. This translates into CASAGQGSGNEQFF.

This chain uses TRBV10-3 with TRBJ2-7, with D possibly called TRBD1 or TRBD2 (5 bases each). V shed 10 bases and J shed 3 bases, with 13 bases lying between them. The CDR3 spans 12 residues. Germline CDR1 ENHRY, CDR2 SYGVKD. The CDR3 DNA sequence: TGTGCCACCGGGGACCTCAGCTACGAGCAGTACTTC. It is translated as CATGDLSYEQYF.

The chain has TRBV27 and TRBJ2-2, with 8 bases matching TRBD1. The CDR3 loop spans 15 amino acids. CDR1 is MNHEY, CDR2 SMNVEV, per germline (reference sequence). Trimming removed 5 bases from V and 5 bases from J; junction bases left unmatched: 7. The CDR3 sequence: CASSLSGGATGELFF. CDR3 bases: TGTGCCAGCAGTCTTTCAGGGGGCGCGACCGGGGAGCTGTTTTTT.

The table lists this clone with a count of one. This chain uses TRBV21-1 with TRBJ1-5; the table's D call, TRBD1, has no DNA check behind it. TRBV21-1 is listed as a pseudogene. CDR3 length: 16 amino acids. The CDR3 DNA is TGTGCCAGCAGCGCCCAACAGGGGGTTGTTAATCAGCCCCAGCATTTT. Its translation is CASSAQQGVVNQPQHF.

The V call is TRBV27, the J call TRBJ2-3; D is unclear. Germline V gene lookup returns CDR1 MNHEY and CDR2 SMNVEV (reference sequence). Trimming left V 5 bases short and J 0 bases short, with 9 bases between. The CDR3 length is 14 residues. The CDR3 nucleotides are TGTGCCAGCAGTCCGACCCTTAGCACAGATACGCAGTATTTT. Translating gives CASSPTLSTDTQYF.

The rearrangement links TRBV6-5 to TRBJ2-5; possible D gene TRBD2, 7 bases. V was trimmed by 2 bases and J by 1 base, leaving 8 bases between them. The CDR3 length is 14 residues. From germline, CDR1 is MNHEY and CDR2 SVGAGI. The CDR3 loop is CASSYRGGQETQYF. The CDR3 nucleotides read TGTGCCAGCAGTTACAGGGGGGGCCAAGAGACCCAGTACTTC.

The chain carries TRBV6-5 and TRBJ2-7; D is perhaps TRBD1 (5 bases). The CDR3 is 13 residues long. The V gene lost 6 bases and the J gene lost 4 bases, with 13 bases spanning the gap. Germline assignment: CDR1 MNHEY and CDR2 SVGAGI. This CDR3 reads CASRGQSLYEQYF. CDR3 in DNA: TGTGCCAGCAGGGGGCAGAGCCTATACGAGCAGTACTTC.

The V call is TRBV2, the J call TRBJ1-1; the D gene is possibly TRBD1 (5 bases). Trimming removed 7 bases from V and 2 bases from J, with 17 bases in between. This CDR3 is 15 amino acids long. Germline V gene lookup returns CDR1 SNHLY and CDR2 FYNNEI. The CDR3 loop reads CASTEERDGNTEAFF. CDR3 nucleotides: TGTGCCAGCACCGAAGAAAGGGACGGTAACACTGAAGCTTTCTTT.

In this sample, this clone turned up a few times. This rearrangement joins TRBV11-1 to TRBJ2-7; either TRBD1 or TRBD2 may fit D (5 bases each). The length of the CDR3 is 13 residues. Trimming removed 5 bases at V and 4 bases at J, with 12 bases between. Germline CDR1 SGHAT, CDR2 FQDESV (reference sequence). CDR3 DNA sequence: TGTGCCAGCAGCCGTCGGGGCAGGTACGAGCAGTACTTC. Protein product: CASSRRGRYEQYF.

The chain carries TRBV4-1 and TRBJ1-5; tentatively, D is TRBD1 (6 bases). CDR3 length: 15 residues. From germline, CDR1 is MGHRA and CDR2 YSYEKL. With 1 base removed from V and 3 bases from J, the gap between germline ends came to 10 bases. The CDR3 bases are TGCGCCAGCAGCCAAGTACAGGGAGACAATCAGCCCCAGCATTTT. Translating gives CASSQVQGDNQPQHF.

The CDR3 nucleotides are TGCGCCAGCAGCTTGGAGGAAGACGGAGAGACCGGGGAGCTGTTTTTT. This gives the protein CASSLEEDGETGELFF. The chain combines TRBV5-1 with TRBJ2-2; D is uncertain. The CDR3 runs to 16 residues. The V end lost 0 bases, the J end lost 5 bases, and 14 bases lay between the germline ends. Germline V gene sequence: CDR1 SGHRS, CDR2 YFSETQ.

The sample holds one count of this clone. The V call is TRBV5-4, the J call TRBJ2-7; tentatively, D is TRBD2 (6 bases). V was trimmed by 5 bases and J by 6 bases, leaving 21 bases between them. The CDR3 consists of 15 residues. The germline CDR1 and CDR2 sequences are SGHNT and YYREEE (reference sequence). The CDR3: CASRTYGGKLREQYF. CDR3 DNA: TGTGCCAGCAGAACCTACGGCGGGAAGCTCCGCGAGCAGTACTTC.

This clone was recorded a few times. This rearrangement joins TRBV5-8 to TRBJ2-7, with D perhaps matching TRBD1 or TRBD2 (5 bases each). The CDR3 spans 13 residues. Germline CDR1 is SGHTS and CDR2 is YDEGEE. V shed 4 bases and J shed 3 bases, with 11 bases lying between them. The CDR3 DNA sequence: TGTGCCAGCAGCCCGGGACCGAACTACGAGCAGTACTTC. This gives the protein CASSPGPNYEQYF.

V gene TRBV11-2 combines with J gene TRBJ1-1; D remains ambiguous. The CDR3 runs 14 residues. Germline V gives CDR1 SGHAT, CDR2 FQNNGV. With 0 bases removed from V and 1 base from J, the gap between germline ends came to 6 bases. CDR3 sequence reads: CASSLDGQNTEAFF. The DNA for the CDR3 is TGTGCCAGCAGCTTAGATGGGCAGAACACTGAAGCTTTCTTT.

The V and J genes are TRBV6-4 and TRBJ1-1; the D is unclear. Trimming took off 10 bases at V and 0 bases at J, with 6 bases between the two ends. This CDR3 comprises 11 residues. Germline V gene lookup returns CDR1 MRHNA and CDR2 SNTAGT. The CDR3 sequence is CATRVNTEAFF. DNA of the CDR3: TGTGCCACAAGAGTGAACACTGAAGCTTTCTTT.

The CDR3 loop is CASSQGNSYNEQFF. The CDR3 nucleotides are TGCGCCAGCAGCCAAGGAAACAGCTACAATGAGCAGTTCTTC. The chain joins TRBV4-1 to TRBJ2-1; D is ambiguous. This CDR3 is 14 amino acids long. V was pared by 1 base and J by 3 bases, with 7 bases between. Germline CDR1 MGHRA, CDR2 YSYEKL.

The chain recombines TRBV11-3 with TRBJ1-1; no reliable D call. The CDR3 totals 14 residues. Germline V lookup: CDR1 SGHNT, CDR2 YENEEA. Trimming took off 1 base at V and 2 bases at J, with 8 bases between the two ends. The CDR3 coding sequence is TGTGCCAGCAGCTTAGGGCGTGGAAACACTGAAGCTTTCTTT. Protein: CASSLGRGNTEAFF.

This chain uses TRBV5-1 with TRBJ2-7, with 11 bases matching TRBD1. CDR1 and CDR2 (germline): SGHRS, YFSETQ. CDR3 length: 16 amino acids. V dropped 3 bases and J dropped 2; count of bases not matched to a gene: 7. The CDR3 is CASSWTGGQRTYEQYF. CDR3 coding DNA: TGCGCCAGCAGCTGGACAGGGGGCCAACGTACCTACGAGCAGTACTTC.

The chain employs TRBV19 and TRBJ2-7; D uncertain. The CDR3 has 15 amino acids. Germline V gene lookup returns CDR1 LNHDA and CDR2 SQIVND (reference sequence). The V and J ends lost 1 base and 0 bases respectively, with 10 bases between them. The CDR3 DNA reads as TGTGCCAGTAGTATAGCCGACACGCCCTCCTACGAGCAGTACTTC. It is translated as CASSIADTPSYEQYF.

Only a few counts were recorded for this clone. V is TRBV5-4 and J is TRBJ2-2; tentatively, D is TRBD1 (5 bases). CDR1 is SGHNT and CDR2 is YYREEE in the germline V gene (reference sequence). Trimming cost V 4 bases and J 5 bases, with 9 bases left between them. This CDR3 contains 13 residues. CDR3 residues: CASSLSGTGELFF. The CDR3 DNA sequence: TGTGCCAGCAGCCTCTCAGGGACCGGGGAGCTGTTTTTT.

V is TRBV5-1 and J is TRBJ2-7, with 11 bases matching TRBD2. The CDR3 spans 16 residues. The germline CDR1 and CDR2 sequences are SGHRS and YFSETQ. With 4 bases clipped from V and 1 base from J, the junction kept 7 bases outside the gene matches. CDR3 nucleotides: TGCGCCAGCAGCCTACAGACTAGCGGGACGTCCTACGAGCAGTACTTC. Its protein product is CASSLQTSGTSYEQYF.

In the case of this clone: This specimen includes other DNA sequences encoding the same CDR3. The chain uses TRBV9 and TRBJ2-5; possible D gene TRBD2, 6 bases. The V and J ends lost 0 bases and 2 bases respectively, with 8 bases between them. CDR1 is SGDLS and CDR2 is YYNGEE in the germline V gene. The length of the CDR3 is 14 residues. Written as DNA, the CDR3 is TGTGCCAGCAGCGTAGGGGCGGGGCAAGAGACCCAGTACTTC. Amino acids: CASSVGAGQETQYF.

This clone was observed a handful of times. The gene calls are TRBV27 and TRBJ2-7, with D unresolved. Germline V CDR1 and CDR2: MNHEY, SMNVEV (reference sequence). Trimming pared 5 bases from V and 2 bases from J, leaving 10 bases between. The CDR3 spans 13 residues. The CDR3 sequence is CASSTQDPYEQYF. In nucleotides, the CDR3 is TGTGCCAGCAGTACACAAGATCCCTACGAGCAGTACTTC.

The chain links TRBV4-1 to TRBJ1-1; D unclear. Germline V CDR1 and CDR2: MGHRA, YSYEKL. This CDR3 is 15 amino acids long. Trimming took 1 base from V and 0 from J, leaving 9 bases between them. DNA for the CDR3: TGCGCCAGCAGCCAAGGAGGAGGGCTGAACACTGAAGCTTTCTTT. Translating it yields CASSQGGGLNTEAFF.

The chain joins TRBV7-6 to TRBJ2-5; D call uncertain. The CDR3 totals 11 residues. V was clipped by 1 base and J by 7 bases, with 4 bases between them. Germline CDR1 SGHVS, CDR2 FNYEAQ. The CDR3 reads CASSLEGTQYF. The CDR3 bases are TGTGCCAGCAGCTTAGAGGGGACCCAGTACTTC.

This clone was counted a few times. The chain joins TRBV28 to TRBJ1-2; a possible D gene is TRBD1 (6 bases). Germline V gives CDR1 MDHEN, CDR2 SYDVKM. The CDR3 consists of 15 residues. V gave up 5 bases and J gave up 3 bases, with 16 bases separating them. DNA for the CDR3: TGTGCCAGCAGTGTCGGACAGCCGGTCCACTATGGCTACACCTTC. Amino acid sequence: CASSVGQPVHYGYTF.

This chain uses TRBV29-1 with TRBJ1-5; a possible D gene is TRBD1 (5 bases). CDR1 and CDR2 from the germline V gene are SQVTM and ANQGSEA. The CDR3 runs to 12 residues. Deletions cut 4 bases from V and 3 bases from J, with 7 bases between. The CDR3 region has the DNA TGCAGCGTTGGGGGGTTCAATCAGCCCCAGCATTTT. This translates into CSVGGFNQPQHF.

V is TRBV5-1 and J is TRBJ1-5; D unclear. The CDR3 runs 14 residues. V shed 0 bases and J shed 3 bases, with 7 bases lying between them. Germline V gene data show CDR1 as SGHRS and CDR2 as YFSETQ. The CDR3 here is CASSLGQDNQPQHF. The CDR3 DNA follows: TGCGCCAGCAGCTTGGGGCAGGACAATCAGCCCCAGCATTTT.

The chain has TRBV29-1 and TRBJ1-6, with TRBD1 as a possible D gene (6 bases). There are 13 residues in the CDR3. The V gene lost 5 bases and the J gene lost 9 bases, with 14 bases spanning the gap. Germline assignment: CDR1 SQVTM and CDR2 ANQGSEA. The CDR3 sequence is CSVSRGPGSPLHF. For the CDR3, the DNA is TGCAGCGTTAGTCGGGGGCCGGGTTCACCCCTCCACTTT.